This TCR beta chain was sequenced in a study of metastatic and nonmetastatic thyroid tumors. Background on the study: Where malignant and benign thyroid patients were concerned, repertoires were compared across blood and tumor or nodule tissue. Study outcomes and limitations: A significant increase in TCR beta diversity was reportedly seen in malignant thyroid tumors relative to benign nodules, in blood and tumor.

Every patient was untreated before thyroid surgery. Concerning this clone: Its antigen is currently unknown.

This CDR3 has 15 residues. The germline CDR1 and CDR2 sequences are LNHDA and SQIVND (reference sequence). Trimming took off 5 bases at V and 6 bases at J, with 17 bases between the two ends. In the source study's methods: The study's classifier, a distant-metastasis tool for papillary thyroid cancer, was built using CDR3 differences across clinicopathological groups. Through MiXCR, TCRdb re-clonotyped the PCR reads. The authors' filters were not applied to this entry. In the table there are fewer than 40,000 clones, about 33% of which are singletons. The chain carries TRBV19 and TRBJ1-5; D is perhaps TRBD1 (6 bases). The clonotype originates from a female donor with papillary thyroid cancer or a benign thyroid nodule (not recorded which). Some clones in this sample may be carry-over from other donors' samples. The sequencing sample was made of tumor tissue. The CDR3 region has the DNA TGTGCCAGTAGTTTTAGGGGGGGCCGCGGTCAGCCCCAGCATTTT. Amino acids: CASSFRGGRGQPQHF.